This passage covers 4 T cell receptor beta chains from one sample sequenced in a study of cytomegalovirus exposure and HLA in healthy donors. The PCR had 60 Vbeta and 13 Jbeta primers. TCRdb's table, derived via immunoSEQ multiplex PCR, lists solely in-frame clones and lacks some. Of about 160,000 clones in the sample, 70% to 80% were seen once. Material: PBMCs. These receptor sequences come from a human donor in good health.

This clone was found once. The chain uses TRBV28 and TRBJ2-7; D might be TRBD1 (5 bases). CDR1 is MDHEN, CDR2 SYDVKM, per germline. The V and J ends lost 6 bases and 3 bases respectively, with 21 bases between them. The CDR3 length is 16 residues. Written as DNA, the CDR3 is TGTGCCAGCAGCACCCCCGGACATTCTGATCACTACGAGCAGTACTTC. It specifies CASSTPGHSDHYEQYF.

The chain couples TRBV7-9 to TRBJ2-7; tentatively, D is TRBD2 (6 bases). Germline loops: CDR1 SEHNR, CDR2 FQNEAQ (reference sequence). Trimming cost V 5 bases and J 0 bases, with 14 bases left between them. CDR3 size: 15 residues. The CDR3 DNA follows: TGTGCCAGCAGCCCGACTAGGGAAAGCTCCTACGAGCAGTACTTC. It specifies CASSPTRESSYEQYF.

V usage is TRBV9 and J usage is TRBJ2-1; 9 bases match TRBD2. Germline-derived CDR1 and CDR2 are SGDLS and YYNGEE. The CDR3 spans 16 residues. V lost 4 bases and J lost 10; bases outside the gene matches: 15. CDR3 DNA sequence: TGTGCCAGCAGCCCCCGAGCGGGAGGCACCCAATTCGAGCAGTTCTTC. Translation: CASSPRAGGTQFEQFF.

DNA for the CDR3: TGTGCCAGCAGCCCTACAGGGGGCGCTGGGGAAAAACTGTTTTTT. It encodes CASSPTGGAGEKLFF. This sequence joins TRBV5-4 and TRBJ1-4, with TRBD1 matching 9 bases. Germline CDR1 is SGHNT and CDR2 is YYREEE (reference sequence). CDR3 size: 15 residues. V shed 4 bases, J shed 8 bases, and the junction held 9 bases outside the gene matches.